These 17 T cell receptor beta chains share one sample of origin, sequenced in a study of Graves' ophthalmopathy and Graves' hyperthyroidism. The TCR beta CDR3 regions underwent amplification from RNA transcripts. After a first-round RT-PCR with HTBI primers, a second-round multiplex PCR was run. TCRdb ran MiXCR on the multiplex PCR reads and lists one entry per CDR3 protein. The sample holds around 1,200,000 distinct CDR3 sequences, 35% to 45% seen once. Input material: peripheral blood or thyroid tissue (not recorded which). Every receptor here comes from an adult man with Graves' hyperthyroidism.

The J gene is TRBJ2-7, the V gene TRBV3-1; D unclear. Trimming left V 4 bases short and J 2 bases short, with 21 bases between. The CDR3 loop spans 17 amino acids. Germline CDR1 reads LGHDT; CDR2 reads YNNKEL (reference sequence). CDR3 in amino acids: CASSLANPYYLTYEQYF. As DNA, the CDR3 is TGTGCCAGCAGCCTAGCTAACCCCTACTACCTGACCTACGAGCAGTACTTC.

This clonotype was counted at least ten times. The gene calls are TRBV10-3 and TRBJ2-7; a weak D match, TRBD2 (6 bases). The CDR3 is made up of 13 amino acids. Germline V gene sequence: CDR1 ENHRY, CDR2 SYGVKD. Between the trimmed V and J ends, which lost 10 bases and 0 bases, there was a span of 13 bases. The CDR3 reads CATLAISSYEQYF. The CDR3 coding sequence is TGTGCCACTCTAGCGATAAGCTCCTACGAGCAGTACTTC.

This clonotype was seen many times. The CDR3 DNA follows: TGTGCCAGCAGCGCCCGGACAGGGACCGAAGCTTTCTTT. Its translation: CASSARTGTEAFF. The chain employs TRBV9 and TRBJ1-1; TRBD1 matches at 8 bases. CDR1 and CDR2 from the germline V gene are SGDLS and YYNGEE. This CDR3 region has 13 residues. The trim removed 3 bases at V and 8 bases at J, leaving 6 bases unmatched.

Points on this clonotype: Because the CDR3 is missing its conserved closing phenylalanine or tryptophan, this is likely a read error. CDR3 nucleotides: TGCAGCGTTTCGACTGGGGCCAACGTCCTGACTCCA. This codes for CSVSTGANVLTP. The chain uses TRBV29-1 and TRBJ2-6, with no clear D. In germline, CDR1 is SQVTM, CDR2 ANQGSEA. The V gene lost 5 bases and the J gene lost 2 bases, with 4 bases spanning the gap. The CDR3 has 12 residues.

The chain couples TRBV4-1 to TRBJ1-5; no firm D call. CDR3 length: 15 amino acids. Germline values: CDR1 MGHRA, CDR2 YSYEKL. The V end lost 1 base, the J end lost 4 bases, and 11 bases lay between the germline ends. CDR3 region: CASSQVSGSNQPQHF. The CDR3 nucleotides are TGCGCCAGCAGCCAAGTTTCTGGTAGTAATCAGCCCCAGCATTTT.

This clonotype occurred many times. J is TRBJ2-5 and V is TRBV24-1; D possibly corresponds to TRBD1 (6 bases). Germline V lookup: CDR1 KGHDR, CDR2 SFDVKD. The CDR3 is 17 residues long. Trimming removed 4 bases at V and 2 bases at J, with 19 bases between. DNA for the CDR3: TGTGCCACCAGTGAACACTACGACAGGCAGAGTCAAGAGACCCAGTACTTC. As protein: CATSEHYDRQSQETQYF.

As for this clonotype: Lacking the conserved final phenylalanine or tryptophan, this CDR3 likely reflects a read error. No DNA is shown, since the ends of the CDR3 on it are uncertain; the CDR3 is the one TCRdb lists. This chain connects TRBV11-2 to TRBJ1-6. Germline V lookup: CDR1 SGHAT, CDR2 FQNNGV. The CDR3 sequence runs 14 residues, both termini included. The CDR3 sequence: CASSSRLLNSPLQS.

This clonotype occurred many times. This chain uses TRBV9 with TRBJ1-1; D gene unclear. Trimming pared 0 bases from V and 0 bases from J, leaving 6 bases between. CDR1 and CDR2 from the germline V gene are SGDLS and YYNGEE. This CDR3 spans 14 amino acids. CDR3 sequence reads: CASSVDGVNTEAFF. CDR3 DNA sequence: TGTGCCAGCAGCGTAGATGGGGTGAACACTGAAGCTTTCTTT.

This clonotype came up many times. A read error is possible here, since a much larger clone lies one base away. CDR3 sequence reads: CASSLESTGELFF. CDR3 nucleotide sequence: TGTGCCAGCAGCTTAGAATCCACCGGGGAGCTGTTTTTT. The rearrangement uses TRBV7-2 and TRBJ2-2, with unresolved D. Per the germline V gene, CDR1 is SGHTA and CDR2 is FQGNSA. Trimming stripped 1 base from V and 4 bases from J, with 4 bases between. This CDR3 contains 13 residues.

Turning to this clonotype: A read error is possible here, since a much larger clone lies one base away. The chain joins TRBV6-6 to TRBJ2-7; 14 bases are a match to TRBD2. This CDR3 spans 15 amino acids. The germline CDR1 and CDR2 sequences are MNHNY and SVGAGI (reference sequence). V trimming: 6 bases; J trimming: 3 bases; junction bases outside the gene matches: 4. The CDR3 is CASRWGTSGSYEQYF. CDR3 DNA sequence: TGTGCCAGCAGATGGGGGACTAGCGGGAGCTACGAGCAGTACTTC.

The genes are TRBV15 and TRBJ2-5; possible D gene TRBD1, 5 bases. Trimming pared 0 bases from V and 5 bases from J, leaving 10 bases between. CDR1 and CDR2 from the germline V gene are LNHNV and YYDKDF (reference sequence). This CDR3 spans 14 amino acids. The CDR3 reads CATSRDRNRETQYF. CDR3 nucleotides: TGTGCCACCAGCAGAGATAGGAACAGGGAGACCCAGTACTTC.

Turning to this clonotype: Possible read error: a much larger clone is one base away. The chain uses TRBV12-3 or TRBV12-4 and TRBJ1-1; D is unclear. Trimming cost V 5 bases and J 6 bases, with 16 bases left between them. The length of the CDR3 is 14 residues. The CDR3, as DNA: TGTGCCAGCAGTCTTGGAGGTGGGCTGCCTGAAGCTTTCTTT. It is translated as CASSLGGGLPEAFF.

CDR3 DNA: TGTGCCAGCAGTCAACACCCGCCCGACAGGCCTTTAAATGAAAAACTGTTTTTT. It encodes CASSQHPPDRPLNEKLFF. The chain uses TRBV9 and TRBJ1-4; D might be TRBD1 (6 bases). V lost 5 bases and J lost 5, with 25 bases in between. Per the germline V gene, CDR1 is SGDLS and CDR2 is YYNGEE. This CDR3 has 18 residues.

The table lists this clonotype with a count of one. The V and J genes are TRBV20-1 and TRBJ2-7; 14 positions match TRBD2. Germline V CDR1 and CDR2: DFQATT, SNEGSKA (reference sequence). This CDR3 is 16 amino acids long. Losses at the gene ends were 5 bases for V and 2 bases for J; bases not matched to a gene: 8. The CDR3 DNA is TGCAGTGCTTCTTGGACTAGCGGGAGGAGTGCCTACGAGCAGTACTTC. Its translation: CSASWTSGRSAYEQYF.

At least ten counts were recorded for this clonotype. The genes are TRBV4-3 and TRBJ1-1; no clear D gene. The germline V gene has CDR1 LGHNA and CDR2 YSLEER. The V end was cut by 0 bases, the J end by 4 bases, with 9 bases between. The CDR3 spans 14 residues. CDR3 nucleotides: TGCGCCAGCAGCCAAGATCGGTTAAGCACTGAAGCTTTCTTT. Its translation: CASSQDRLSTEAFF.

This clonotype was observed a handful of times. The DNA for the CDR3 is TGCGCCAGCAGCGCCAGGGCAGAAGGATATGGCTACACCTTC. Its protein is CASSARAEGYGYTF. V usage is TRBV4-3 and J usage is TRBJ1-2, with D tentatively TRBD1 (5 bases). Germline assignment: CDR1 LGHNA and CDR2 YSLEER. CDR3 length: 14 residues. The V and J ends lost 5 bases and 5 bases respectively, with 15 bases between them.

The chain combines TRBV12-3 or TRBV12-4 with TRBJ1-4; 7 positions match TRBD1. Losses at the gene ends were 7 bases for V and 0 bases for J; bases not matched to a gene: 8. The CDR3 sequence is 16 residues long. CDR3 amino acids: CASNPSGTATNEKLFF. Written as DNA, the CDR3 is TGTGCCAGCAACCCTTCCGGGACAGCAACTAATGAAAAACTGTTTTTT.